This T cell receptor beta chain was sequenced in a study of neurological immune-mediated disorders (dated by TCRdb to about 2019). Regarding the research as a whole: The study compared peripheral blood TCR-beta repertoires of HTLV-I-associated myelopathy (HAM/TSP) patients, multiple sclerosis patients and healthy controls using UMI-based sequencing. Of the 68 subjects in the cohort, some 15 were HAM/TSP patients, 34 were multiple sclerosis patients, and around 20 were healthy controls. The roughly 110 TCR-beta libraries covered PBMC samples along with longitudinal samples, technical triplicates, and paired sorted CD4+ and CD8+ T-cell subsets.

The CDR3 sequence holds 10 residues, the cysteine and phenylalanine included. The only DNA kept is the CDR3, 30 bases in frame from the first base. At the junction V is shortened by 6 bases and J by 3 bases, with 5 bases in between. CDR1 and CDR2, per the germline V gene, are SQVTM and ANQGSEA. In this sample, this clonotype turned up many times. Its recognized antigen is unknown. It has no much larger one-base neighbor in the sample; base qualities were not kept. Study-wide conclusions, independent of this receptor: Expanded clones from different subjects shared no identical CDR3 amino acid sequences, which suggests that TCR-beta repertoires were private in all groups. TCR clonal expansion was highest in HAM/TSP patients and lowest in MS patients, with MS patients falling below even healthy controls.

cDNA was synthesized by template-switch 5'RACE using a primer with a 10-nucleotide random unique molecular identifier that tagged each TCR transcript. Every sequencing run covered 15-18 subjects and yielded more than 170 million TCR-beta sequences. The RNeasy kit was used to extract total RNA. TCR-beta VDJ regions were amplified with primers for the TCR constant region and the 5'RACE anchor, using the KAPA Real-time Library Amplification kit. A first PCR added sample indexes and Illumina adaptors, and a second PCR then raised library yield. The roughly 650 bp TCR product was size-selected on a 2% E-gel SizeSelection system after Ampure bead purification. Before pooling, library quality was assessed on a Bioanalyzer, concentration was determined with Qubit, and library quantification was performed with the Kapa Library Quantification kit. An Illumina HiSeq 2500 sequenced the libraries paired-end 2 x 150 bp. To increase sequence diversity, roughly 24-30% phiX was spiked into each library pool. The authors' pipeline ran thus. The UMI-based MiGEC pipeline processed quality-filtered reads and removed over 80% of raw TCR sequences during error correction. VDJ genes were aligned to IMGT germline references, and each clonotype was defined by a unique CDR3 amino acid sequence together with V-J genes. VDJtools evaluated clonal expansion, Shannon diversity and CDR3 relatedness (CalcPairwiseDistances, ClusterSamples); CLCbio workbench built phylogenetic trees. Clones with at least 8 unique UMIs were defined as expanded, with this threshold being based on coefficient-of-variation modelling across technical triplicates. The public reads were quality trimmed at Q25 with fastp and then assembled into clones with MiXCR by TCRdb, keeping productive beta chains. When rows share a CDR3 protein, they turn into one entry using the most common DNA and genes. What appears here as the V and J calls and clone size reflects TCRdb's work, not the paper's. A total of 30,000 to 45,000 distinct CDR3 sequences appear in this sample, 11% of them only once. In total, the top ten clones hold 3% to 4% of the sample.

For the sorted-subset TCR libraries, the starting material was over 800,000 sorted CD4+ or CD8+ T cells. PBMCs were separated from peripheral blood using Ficoll-Hypaque density gradient centrifugation and then cryopreserved in liquid nitrogen. The study also sequenced paired sorted CD4+ and CD8+ subsets from healthy controls, HAM/TSP patients and MS patients. The rearranged chain carries TRBV29-1 and TRBJ1-1; the D segment cannot be called with confidence. Sequencing input: CD4+ T cells from blood. The source of this sequence is a woman under 40 with HTLV-1-associated myelopathy (HAM/TSP). The base sequence is TGCAGCGTCGTATACACTGAAGCTTTCTTT. Its product reads: CSVVYTEAFF.